The 25 T cell receptor beta chains presented below share a single source sample, sequenced in a study of breast tumors, draining lymph nodes, adjacent tissues. MiXCR was run by TCRdb on the multiplex PCR reads, yielding one entry per CDR3 protein. Counted here are under 75,000 distinct CDR3 sequences, 45% to 60% occurring once; the ten biggest clones make up around a fifth. The sequenced sample was breast tumor tissue. The receptor source for this set is a female donor with breast cancer. Some clones in this sample may be carry-over from other donors' samples.

The chain employs TRBV5-1 and TRBJ2-5; the D gene is possibly TRBD2 (6 bases). Trimming removed 0 bases from V and 1 base from J, with 7 bases in between. Germline V gene data show CDR1 as SGHRS and CDR2 as YFSETQ. This CDR3 is 14 amino acids long. The CDR3 DNA follows: TGCGCCAGCAGCTTGGGCGGGATCCAAGAGACCCAGTACTTC. It specifies CASSLGGIQETQYF.

A word on this clonotype: The conserved final phenylalanine or tryptophan is absent from the CDR3, which likely points to a read error. It is unclear where the CDR3 begins or ends on the DNA, so no DNA is shown, and the CDR3 is as TCRdb lists it. The chain carries TRBV5-1 and TRBJ2-1. Termini included, the CDR3 measures 14 amino acids. CDR1 and CDR2 (germline): SGHRS, YFSETQ. This CDR3 reads CASSLESSYNEQIR.

CDR3 residues: CSVVGQGGDYGYTF. The CDR3 nucleotides read TGCAGCGTCGTCGGACAGGGGGGCGACTATGGCTACACCTTC. V usage is TRBV29-1 and J usage is TRBJ1-2, with 10 bases that match TRBD1. With V trimmed by 6 bases and J by 3 bases, 7 bases remained unmatched. The CDR3 is 14 residues long. Germline CDR1 SQVTM, CDR2 ANQGSEA.

At least ten counts were recorded for this clonotype. This chain uses TRBV19 with TRBJ2-1, with D unclear. Deletions cut 1 base from V and 6 bases from J, with 4 bases between. In germline, CDR1 is LNHDA, CDR2 SQIVND (reference sequence). The CDR3 runs to 12 residues. The chain's CDR3 is CASSIVGNEQFF. CDR3 coding DNA: TGTGCCAGTAGTATAGTCGGCAATGAGCAGTTCTTC.

The J gene is TRBJ2-1, the V gene TRBV19; 10 nucleotides line up with TRBD2. The CDR3 totals 14 residues. The V gene's germline CDR1 is LNHDA and CDR2 SQIVND (reference sequence). J lost 4 bases, V lost 10 bases, and 7 bases had no gene match. The CDR3 sequence: CATTLAGVYNEQFF. In DNA, the CDR3 is TGTGCCACTACTCTAGCGGGAGTGTACAATGAGCAGTTCTTC.

This clonotype came up many times. For the CDR3, the DNA is TGTGCCAGCAGTCAATCTTGGGACGGTTCCTACGAGCAGTACTTC. Translation: CASSQSWDGSYEQYF. This chain uses TRBV12-3 or TRBV12-4 with TRBJ2-7, with D perhaps assigned TRBD1 or TRBD2 (5 bases each). Trimming shortened V by 5 bases and J by 1 base, and 15 bases separated the two germline ends. The CDR3 is 15 amino acids.

Turning to this clonotype: Mismatch with germline at one junction end may stem from a read error. The chain couples TRBV9 to TRBJ2-7; a weak D match, TRBD2 (6 bases). In germline, CDR1 is SGDLS, CDR2 YYNGEE. The CDR3 length is 14 residues. CDR3 sequence: CASSPLGSSYEQSF. The CDR3 DNA reads as TGTGCCAGCAGCCCTCTCGGGAGCTCGTACGAGCAGTCCTTC.

This clonotype came up many times. A much larger clone lies a single base off, so this may be a read error. The chain recombines TRBV20-1 with TRBJ2-1, with D perhaps TRBD2 (5 bases). From germline, CDR1 is DFQATT and CDR2 SNEGSKA (reference sequence). V lost 0 bases to trimming and J lost 9 bases, with 15 bases between them. The length of the CDR3 is 14 residues. The CDR3 DNA reads as TGCAGTGCTAGAGACTGGCTAGCCAACACTGAGCAGTTCTTC. It yields the protein CSARDWLANTEQFF.

This clonotype was counted at least ten times. The chain recombines TRBV20-1 with TRBJ1-2; D possibly corresponds to TRBD1 (5 bases). Trimming pared 1 base from V and 2 bases from J, leaving 11 bases between. Looked up from germline, CDR1 is DFQATT and CDR2 is SNEGSKA (reference sequence). The CDR3 is 14 amino acids. The CDR3 here is CSARGRRGNYGYTF. The DNA of the CDR3 is TGCAGTGCTAGAGGCCGGCGGGGGAACTATGGCTACACCTTC.

This clonotype was counted at least ten times. The chain recombines TRBV3-1 with TRBJ1-3; tentative D call: TRBD1 (5 bases). V shed 2 bases and J shed 2 bases, with 10 bases lying between them. Germline-derived CDR1 and CDR2 are LGHDT and YNNKEL (reference sequence). The CDR3 has 15 amino acids. CDR3: CASSQRGAAGNTIYF. CDR3 coding DNA: TGTGCCAGCAGCCAAAGAGGGGCGGCTGGAAACACCATATATTTT.

This clonotype has only a few counts. The CDR3 coding sequence is TGTGCCAGCAGTTTAGTGCTGTCCTATAATTCACCCCTCCACTTT. Its translation is CASSLVLSYNSPLHF. This sequence joins TRBV12-3 or TRBV12-4 and TRBJ1-6; D remains unclear. The CDR3 spans 15 residues. V was pared by 1 base and J by 1 base, with 5 bases between.

This sequence joins TRBV5-1 and TRBJ2-1; 7 bases match TRBD1. There are 16 residues in the CDR3. The germline V gene encodes CDR1 SGHRS and CDR2 YFSETQ. Trimming at V came to 0 bases and at J to 5 bases, leaving 8 bases not matched to a gene. The CDR3 nucleotides read TGCGCCAGCAGCTTGGGCGGCAGGGGGACGGACAATGAGCAGTTCTTC. Protein sequence: CASSLGGRGTDNEQFF.

The table lists this clonotype with a few counts. The V gene is TRBV28, the J gene TRBJ1-1, with D hard to call. V was clipped by 2 bases and J by 4 bases, with 8 bases between them. This CDR3 region has 13 residues. The germline V gene has CDR1 MDHEN and CDR2 SYDVKM. The CDR3 sequence: CASSLIVRTEAFF. The CDR3 DNA sequence: TGTGCCAGCAGTTTAATCGTCCGCACTGAAGCTTTCTTT.

This CDR3 reads CASSDSDRGADTQYF. The CDR3 coding sequence is TGTGCCAGCAGTGACTCAGACAGGGGTGCAGATACGCAGTATTTT. V and J are TRBV12-3 or TRBV12-4 and TRBJ2-3, with 8 bases lining up with TRBD1. This CDR3 has 15 amino acids. The trim removed 5 bases at V and 4 bases at J, leaving 8 bases unmatched.

The chain combines TRBV20-1 with TRBJ1-1, with D possibly TRBD1 on 6 matching bases. The germline CDR1 and CDR2 sequences are DFQATT and SNEGSKA (reference sequence). The CDR3 totals 11 residues. V was clipped by 4 bases and J by 8 bases, with 11 bases between them. This chain's CDR3 is CSAIRDIEAFF. The CDR3 DNA reads TGCAGTGCTATCAGGGACATCGAAGCTTTCTTT.

This clonotype was counted at least ten times. The V call is TRBV29-1, the J call TRBJ2-7; perhaps TRBD1 as D (6 bases). Trimming shortened V by 5 bases and J by 4 bases, and 18 bases separated the two germline ends. The length of the CDR3 is 14 residues. From germline, CDR1 is SQVTM and CDR2 ANQGSEA. The CDR3 DNA is TGCAGCGTTTCGGAGTTAGGACAGAATTACGAGCAGTACTTC. Residues: CSVSELGQNYEQYF.

This clonotype occurred a few times. The rearrangement joins TRBV18 to TRBJ1-2, with 7 bases identical to TRBD1. J gave up 5 bases and V 3 bases, and 6 bases lay outside the gene matches. The germline V gene encodes CDR1 KGHSH and CDR2 LQKENI. There are 14 residues in the CDR3. In nucleotides, the CDR3 is TGTGCCAGCTCACCCGGGACAGCGTCGTATGGCTACACCTTC. This codes for CASSPGTASYGYTF. The full variable domain, completed using reference TRBV18 and TRBJ1-2, is NAGVMQNPRHLVRRRGQEARLRCSPMKGHSHVYWYRQLPEEGLKFMVYLQKENIIDESGMPKERFSAEFPKEGPSILRIQQVVRGDSAAYFCASSPGTASYGYTFGSGTRLTVV.

In this sample, this clonotype turned up once. The chain has TRBV6-5 and TRBJ1-4, with D unclear. The CDR3 length is 13 residues. The V gene's germline CDR1 is MNHEY and CDR2 SVGAGI. With 5 bases removed from V and 8 bases from J, the gap between germline ends came to 12 bases. CDR3 protein: CASSVEAKEKLFF. The CDR3 coding sequence is TGTGCCAGCAGTGTGGAGGCGAAAGAAAAACTGTTTTTT.

This rearrangement joins TRBV6-2 or TRBV6-3 to TRBJ2-7; D is perhaps TRBD1 (5 bases). Germline V gene sequence: CDR1 MNHEY, CDR2 SVGEGT. The CDR3 spans 13 residues. V was trimmed by 7 bases and J by 7 bases, leaving 17 bases between them. CDR3: CASTQSFDREQYF. CDR3 sequence (DNA): TGTGCCAGCACCCAATCCTTCGACAGAGAGCAGTACTTC.

This clonotype was counted many times. V is TRBV29-1 and J is TRBJ2-7, with a possible D match to TRBD1 (6 bases). V was cut by 4 bases and J by 0 bases, with 10 bases left in between. This CDR3 comprises 13 residues. Germline CDR1 reads SQVTM; CDR2 reads ANQGSEA. As DNA, the CDR3 is TGCAGCGTTGTGGGGGCCCCCTCCTACGAGCAGTACTTC. It specifies CSVVGAPSYEQYF.

This clonotype was counted many times. The CDR3 region has the DNA TGTGCCAGCAGCCTTCGGACAGGGCCCTACGAGCAGTACTTC. It translates to CASSLRTGPYEQYF. The genes are TRBV3-1 and TRBJ2-7; 8 bases agree with TRBD1. V shed 4 bases and J 2 bases; nucleotides not matched to a gene: 4. Germline V lookup: CDR1 LGHDT, CDR2 YNNKEL (reference sequence). CDR3 length equals 14 residues.

This clonotype has a count of ten or more. The CDR3 here is CSAPLGGSTDTQYF. DNA for the CDR3: TGCAGCGCCCCCCTGGGCGGGAGCACAGATACGCAGTATTTT. The rearrangement links TRBV29-1 to TRBJ2-3, with D possibly TRBD2 on 5 matching bases. The V gene's germline CDR1 is SQVTM and CDR2 ANQGSEA. The V gene lost 7 bases and the J gene lost 0 bases, with 14 bases spanning the gap. The CDR3 loop spans 14 amino acids.

This chain joins TRBV2 and TRBJ1-5; D gene uncertain. The CDR3 runs to 15 residues. V lost 2 bases and J 1 base, leaving 9 bases between the germline ends. The V gene's germline CDR1 is SNHLY and CDR2 FYNNEI. Here the CDR3 reads CASSEQGISNQPQHF. DNA for the CDR3: TGTGCCAGCAGTGAACAAGGGATCAGCAATCAGCCCCAGCATTTT.

As concerns this clonotype: An end of the junction does not agree with germline; a read error may underlie this. This chain links TRBV10-3 with TRBJ2-1; a weak D match, TRBD2 (5 bases). This CDR3 is built from 16 residues. CDR1 is ENHRY, CDR2 SYGVKD, per germline. The CDR3, as DNA: TGCGCCATCAGTGAGTCACTAGTGGGAGCGAGGAATGAGCAGTTCTTC. It yields the protein CAISESLVGARNEQFF.

This chain connects TRBV2 to TRBJ1-6; a weak D match, TRBD1 (5 bases). Germline lookup yields CDR1 SNHLY and CDR2 FYNNEI. V lost 5 bases and J lost 10, with 12 bases in between. The length of the CDR3 is 13 residues. CDR3 region: CASSLDSYSPLHF. CDR3 DNA sequence: TGTGCCAGCAGTTTAGACAGTTACTCACCCCTCCACTTT.